What follows describes a single T cell receptor (beta chain). The data were obtained in a study of blood T cell repertoires in COVID-19. Study information: Collection of acute and convalescent COVID-19 samples took place in the United States, Italy and Spain. From T cells, B-cell-depleted T cells, or PBMCs came the material, which was cDNA or gDNA.

Germline-derived CDR1 and CDR2 are LGHDT and YNNKEL (reference sequence). The V end was cut by 3 bases, the J end by 4 bases, with 12 bases between. The CDR3 totals 14 residues. Libraries were prepared by immunoSEQ multiplex PCR; TCRdb keeps only in-frame clonotypes and omits some of them. The sample contains 99,000 or so clones, roughly 85% of which appear only once. Source material: peripheral blood. V is TRBV3-1 (or the pseudogene TRBV3-2) and J is TRBJ1-2; a weak D match, TRBD1 (6 bases). The receptor comes from a woman of 80 years or more with acute or convalescent COVID-19. DNA for the CDR3: TGTGCCAGCAGCCAGCTGACAGGCGCCTATGGCTACACCTTC. Translated: CASSQLTGAYGYTF.